A single sample is the source of the 23 T cell receptor beta chains below, sequenced in a study of control samples from healthy donors and cancer patients. Measured with immunoSEQ multiplex PCR; TCRdb has only the in-frame clones, and not every one. The sample includes approximately 90,000 clones, 70% to 90% of them seen just once. The sample taken for sequencing was blood. Receptor source: a man aged 30 to 39 in good health.

This clone was found once. The chain has TRBV13 and TRBJ2-2; maybe TRBD2 (5 bases). The V and J ends lost 2 bases and 2 bases respectively, with 15 bases between them. Germline values: CDR1 PRHDT, CDR2 FYEKMQ (reference sequence). The CDR3 is made up of 17 amino acids. The CDR3 loop reads CASSLMSGSGNTGELFF. The CDR3 nucleotides read TGTGCCAGCAGCTTAATGTCCGGGTCGGGAAACACCGGGGAGCTGTTTTTT. Filled out from reference TRBV13 and TRBJ2-2, the complete variable domain reads AAGVIQSPRHLIKEKRETATLKCYPIPRHDTVYWYQQGPGQDPQFLISFYEKMQSDKGSIPDRFSAQQFSDYHSELNMSSLELGDSALYFCASSLMSGSGNTGELFFGEGSRLTVL.

The chain uses TRBV2 and TRBJ1-5; a possible D gene is TRBD1 (5 bases). Trimming cost V 5 bases and J 0 bases, with 8 bases left between them. The germline V gene encodes CDR1 SNHLY and CDR2 FYNNEI. The CDR3 loop spans 14 amino acids. The CDR3 protein is CASSRGGSNQPQHF. DNA for the CDR3: TGTGCCAGCAGTCGGGGCGGTAGCAATCAGCCCCAGCATTTT. Filled out from reference TRBV2 and TRBJ1-5, the complete variable domain reads EPEVTQTPSHQVTQMGQEVILRCVPISNHLYFYWYRQILGQKVEFLVSFYNNEISEKSEIFDDQFSVERPDGSNFTLKIRSTKLEDSAMYFCASSRGGSNQPQHFGDGTRLSIL.

This clone was counted a few times. The V and J genes are TRBV25-1 and TRBJ1-3; the D gene is possibly TRBD1 (6 bases). The V gene lost 3 bases and the J gene lost 0 bases, with 12 bases spanning the gap. The CDR3 is made up of 16 amino acids. CDR1 is MGHDK, CDR2 SYGVNS, per germline. CDR3 region: CASSDNRALSGNTIYF. CDR3 nucleotides: TGTGCCAGCAGTGACAACAGGGCTCTCTCTGGAAACACCATATATTTT. Looking up the rest from reference TRBV25-1 and TRBJ1-3 gives the full variable domain: EADIYQTPRYLVIGTGKKITLECSQTMGHDKMYWYQQDPGMELHLIHYSYGVNSTEKGDLSSESTVSRIRTEHFPLTLESARPSHTSQYLCASSDNRALSGNTIYFGEGSWLTVV.

The CDR3 region has the DNA TGCGCCAGCAGCTTCCGGACAGGGGGTGAAAAACTGTTTTTT. Residues: CASSFRTGGEKLFF. The V gene is TRBV5-1, the J gene TRBJ1-4; 10 bases map to TRBD1. After removal of 2 bases from V and 7 bases from J, the junction contained 2 bases not matched to a gene. Germline-derived CDR1 and CDR2 are SGHRS and YFSETQ. The CDR3 contains 14 residues.

The chain is built from TRBV7-2 and TRBJ2-5; D possibly corresponds to TRBD2 (6 bases). Germline V gene lookup returns CDR1 SGHTA and CDR2 FQGNSA. This CDR3 is 14 amino acids long. V shed 3 bases and J shed 0 bases, with 8 bases lying between them. CDR3 DNA: TGTGCCAGCAGCTTGACTAGGTACCAAGAGACCCAGTACTTC. Translating gives CASSLTRYQETQYF.

The rearrangement joins TRBV29-1 to TRBJ2-7; TRBD2 aligns across 10 bases. The CDR3 is 14 residues long. CDR1 and CDR2 from the germline V gene are SQVTM and ANQGSEA. Trimming took 3 bases from V and 2 from J; bases not matched to a gene: 4. This CDR3 is CSVDTSGTTYEQYF. In nucleotides, the CDR3 is TGCAGCGTTGACACTAGCGGGACCACCTACGAGCAGTACTTC.

The V and J genes are TRBV15 and TRBJ2-1, with TRBD1 as a possible D gene (6 bases). Per germline, CDR1 LNHNV and CDR2 YYDKDF (reference sequence). The length of the CDR3 is 14 residues. The germline V and J ends were trimmed by 1 base and 10 bases, with 14 bases remaining between them. The CDR3 sequence: CATSRAARGREQFF. CDR3 nucleotides: TGTGCCACCAGCAGAGCAGCCAGGGGTAGAGAGCAGTTCTTC.

This sequence joins TRBV2 and TRBJ2-3; 7 positions match TRBD1. After removal of 4 bases from V and 2 bases from J, the junction contained 9 bases not matched to a gene. The germline V gene has CDR1 SNHLY and CDR2 FYNNEI. The CDR3 runs 16 residues. CDR3: CASSGGQLTFTDTQYF. CDR3 nucleotides: TGTGCCAGCAGTGGGGGACAGCTAACTTTCACAGATACGCAGTATTTT.

The chain combines TRBV6-4 with TRBJ2-7; D unresolved. CDR3 length: 13 amino acids. CDR1 MRHNA and CDR2 SNTAGT come from the germline V gene. V was trimmed by 0 bases and J by 5 bases, leaving 8 bases between them. CDR3 amino acids: CASSDSKGNEQYF. The CDR3, as DNA: TGTGCCAGCAGTGACTCGAAGGGTAACGAGCAGTACTTC.

The chain uses TRBV5-5 and TRBJ1-6; 8 nucleotides agree with TRBD1. J lost 8 bases, V lost 0 bases, and 7 bases had no gene match. The CDR3 is 16 residues long. The germline V gene has CDR1 SGHKS and CDR2 YYEKEE (reference sequence). CDR3 protein: CASSLEGWTGYSPLHF. CDR3 nucleotides: TGTGCCAGCAGCTTGGAAGGTTGGACAGGGTATTCACCCCTCCACTTT.

The chain links TRBV19 to TRBJ2-2, with 8 bases matching TRBD1. Germline CDR1 is LNHDA and CDR2 is SQIVND (reference sequence). This CDR3 region has 15 residues. With V trimmed by 1 base and J by 6 bases, 4 bases remained unmatched. CDR3 sequence reads: CASSIGTGTSGELFF. CDR3 coding DNA: TGTGCCAGTAGTATAGGGACAGGGACGTCCGGGGAGCTGTTTTTT.

In this sample, this clone turned up a few times. This chain connects TRBV9 to TRBJ2-3; D may be TRBD1 or TRBD2 (6 bases each). V dropped 0 bases and J dropped 5 bases, with 19 bases sitting between them. The CDR3 runs to 17 residues. CDR1 SGDLS and CDR2 YYNGEE come from the germline V gene. CDR3 in DNA: TGTGCCAGCAGCGTAGGGAGGTTCGGGGGCAGGGGAGATACGCAGTATTTT. This encodes CASSVGRFGGRGDTQYF.

This rearrangement joins TRBV6-6 to TRBJ1-5; D gene ambiguous. V lost 5 bases, J lost 0 bases, and 5 bases lay in between. Germline lookup yields CDR1 MNHNY and CDR2 SVGAGI (reference sequence). This CDR3 is built from 13 residues. In DNA, the CDR3 is TGTGCCAGCAGTCCTTATAGCAATCAGCCCCAGCATTTT. Residues: CASSPYSNQPQHF.

V and J are TRBV11-2 and TRBJ2-7; 12 nucleotides line up with TRBD2. V lost 8 bases to trimming and J lost 2 bases; unmatched junction nucleotides: 16. Germline loops: CDR1 SGHAT, CDR2 FQNNGV. The CDR3 totals 18 residues. The CDR3 bases are TGTGCCAGCTCGACCTTGACCGCTAGCGGGGGGGGAACCTACGAGCAGTACTTC. This encodes CASSTLTASGGGTYEQYF.

The chain has TRBV30 and TRBJ1-3; the D is unclear. CDR1 is GTSNPN, CDR2 SVGIG, per germline (reference sequence). The length of the CDR3 is 14 residues. The V end was cut by 3 bases, the J end by 0 bases, with 9 bases between. The CDR3 loop is CAWRQQYSGNTIYF. The CDR3 region has the DNA TGTGCCTGGAGACAGCAATACTCTGGAAACACCATATATTTT.

The chain joins TRBV20-1 to TRBJ1-2; TRBD1 might be the D (5 bases). The CDR3 extends over 10 amino acids. Germline assignment: CDR1 DFQATT and CDR2 SNEGSKA (reference sequence). The CDR3 loop reads CGLLWGGYTF. DNA of the CDR3: TGCGGCCTATTATGGGGCGGCTACACCTTC.

The chain has TRBV19 and TRBJ2-2; perhaps TRBD1 as D (6 bases). The CDR3 has 14 residues. In germline, CDR1 is LNHDA, CDR2 SQIVND (reference sequence). The V end lost 5 bases, the J end lost 4 bases, and 11 bases lay between the germline ends. In nucleotides, the CDR3 is TGTGCCAGTAGTTCAGTAGGGGGCACCGGGGAGCTGTTTTTT. Its protein product is CASSSVGGTGELFF.

The chain uses TRBV5-1 and TRBJ2-2; possible D gene TRBD1, 5 bases. V gave up 0 bases and J gave up 4 bases, with 22 bases separating them. The CDR3 contains 19 residues. The V gene's germline CDR1 is SGHRS and CDR2 YFSETQ. CDR3 protein: CASSLEVPGYLRSTGELFF. The CDR3 nucleotides read TGCGCCAGCAGCTTGGAAGTGCCAGGGTACCTTCGATCCACCGGGGAGCTGTTTTTT.

V usage is TRBV10-2 and J usage is TRBJ2-5, with a weak D call TRBD2 (5 bases). Between the trimmed V and J ends, which lost 4 bases and 1 base, there was a span of 16 bases. Germline V gene sequence: CDR1 WSHSY, CDR2 SAAADI. The CDR3 totals 16 residues. CDR3 nucleotides: TGCGCCAGCAGTGGAGCCACTAGTTTGACCCAAGAGACCCAGTACTTC. Translating it yields CASSGATSLTQETQYF.

This clone showed up just once. The V call is TRBV7-3, the J call TRBJ1-1, with a tentative D call TRBD1 (6 bases). Trimming cost V 5 bases and J 8 bases, with 15 bases left between them. In germline, CDR1 is SGHTA, CDR2 FQGTGA. The CDR3 sequence is 13 residues long. The CDR3 is CASSPGGGTEAFF. In nucleotides, the CDR3 is TGTGCCAGCAGCCCCGGTGGCGGGACAGAAGCTTTCTTT.

The gene calls are TRBV27 and TRBJ1-1; D is undetermined. Germline assignment: CDR1 MNHEY and CDR2 SMNVEV (reference sequence). The CDR3 extends over 14 amino acids. V lost 3 bases to trimming and J lost 1 base, with 9 bases between them. The CDR3 DNA follows: TGTGCCAGCAGTTTTTTCAATTCGAACACTGAAGCTTTCTTT. It is translated as CASSFFNSNTEAFF.

This clone is a singleton in its sample. V usage is TRBV28 and J usage is TRBJ1-4; unclear D gene. The CDR3 totals 14 residues. V was clipped by 7 bases and J by 0 bases, with 9 bases between them. Per the germline V gene, CDR1 is MDHEN and CDR2 is SYDVKM. The CDR3 sequence: CASTQLATNEKLFF. The CDR3 bases are TGTGCCAGCACCCAACTTGCAACTAATGAAAAACTGTTTTTT.

In its sample, this clone was seen once. The chain joins TRBV18 to TRBJ1-1, with D uncertain. V gave up 2 bases and J gave up 3 bases, with 13 bases separating them. Germline-derived CDR1 and CDR2 are KGHSH and LQKENI. CDR3 length: 15 residues. CDR3 in amino acids: CASSPLRTKDTEAFF. The CDR3 bases are TGTGCCAGCTCACCATTGAGGACTAAGGACACTGAAGCTTTCTTT.